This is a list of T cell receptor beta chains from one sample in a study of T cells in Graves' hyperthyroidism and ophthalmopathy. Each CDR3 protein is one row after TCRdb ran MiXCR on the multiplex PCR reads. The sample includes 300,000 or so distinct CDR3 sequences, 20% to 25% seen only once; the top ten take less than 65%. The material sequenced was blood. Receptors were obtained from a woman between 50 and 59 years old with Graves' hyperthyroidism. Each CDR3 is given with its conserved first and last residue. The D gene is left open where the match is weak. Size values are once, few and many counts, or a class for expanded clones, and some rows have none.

cdr3_aa: CSARPPLRAGSYEQYF
cdr3_nt: TGCAGTGCTAGACCACCGTTACGGGCTGGATCCTACGAGCAGTACTTC
j_call: TRBJ2-7
clone_size: many
d_call: NA
v_call: TRBV20-1
cdr3_length: 16

cdr3_aa: CASRPTRGPDTQYF
cdr3_nt: TGTGCCAGCAGACCAACGAGGGGGCCGGATACGCAGTATTTT
j_call: TRBJ2-3
clone_size: many
d_call: TRBD1
v_call: TRBV7-9
cdr3_length: 14

cdr3_aa: CASSPGQARTEAFF
cdr3_nt: TGTGCCAGCAGTCCGGGACAGGCGAGAACTGAAGCTTTCTTT
j_call: TRBJ1-1
clone_size: NA
d_call: TRBD1
v_call: TRBV12-3/TRBV12-4
cdr3_length: 14

cdr3_aa: CASSVEHQETQYF
cdr3_nt: TGTGCCAGCAGCGTAGAACACCAAGAGACCCAGTACTTC
j_call: TRBJ2-5
clone_size: NA
d_call: NA
v_call: TRBV9
cdr3_length: 13

cdr3_aa: CASSPPLAGGPYNEQFF
cdr3_nt: TGTGCCAGCTCACCACCGCTAGCGGGAGGGCCGTACAATGAGCAGTTCTTC
j_call: TRBJ2-1
clone_size: many
d_call: TRBD2
v_call: TRBV18
cdr3_length: 17

cdr3_aa: CASSAQGAWTYEQYF
cdr3_nt: TGTGCCAGCAGTGCACAGGGGGCTTGGACCTACGAGCAGTACTTC
j_call: TRBJ2-7
clone_size: many
d_call: TRBD1
v_call: TRBV6-1
cdr3_length: 15

cdr3_aa: CSARAGVYYGYTF
cdr3_nt: TGCAGTGCTAGGGCAGGGGTTTACTATGGCTACACCTTC
j_call: TRBJ1-2
clone_size: few
d_call: NA
v_call: TRBV20-1
cdr3_length: 13

cdr3_aa: CSARVRGGYTF
cdr3_nt: TGCAGTGCTAGAGTCAGGGGTGGCTACACCTTC
j_call: TRBJ1-2
clone_size: many
d_call: NA
v_call: TRBV20-1
cdr3_length: 11

cdr3_aa: CASRLSYQETQYF
cdr3_nt: TGTGCCAGCAGGCTCAGTTACCAAGAGACCCAGTACTTC
j_call: TRBJ2-5
clone_size: many
d_call: NA
v_call: TRBV28
cdr3_length: 13

cdr3_aa: CASSIGASSYNEQFF
cdr3_nt: TGTGCCAGTAGTATAGGGGCTAGCTCCTACAATGAGCAGTTCTTC
j_call: TRBJ2-1
clone_size: once
d_call: NA
v_call: TRBV19
cdr3_length: 15

cdr3_aa: CASSSGGTNTGELFF
cdr3_nt: TGTGCCAGCAGTTCGGGGGGCACGAACACCGGGGAGCTGTTTTTT
j_call: TRBJ2-2
clone_size: NA
d_call: NA
v_call: TRBV27
cdr3_length: 15

cdr3_aa: CASSPLDRGAYNEQFF
cdr3_nt: TGTGCCAGCAGCCCACTTGATCGGGGGGCTTACAATGAGCAGTTCTTC
j_call: TRBJ2-1
clone_size: many
d_call: NA
v_call: TRBV7-3
cdr3_length: 16

cdr3_aa: CARGEGETQYF
cdr3_nt: TGTGCCCGAGGTGAGGGCGAGACCCAGTACTTC
j_call: TRBJ2-5
clone_size: few
d_call: NA
v_call: TRBV6-1
cdr3_length: 11

cdr3_aa: CAWKVRETQYF
cdr3_nt: TGTGCCTGGAAGGTACGGGAGACCCAGTACTTC
j_call: TRBJ2-5
clone_size: few
d_call: NA
v_call: TRBV30
cdr3_length: 11

cdr3_aa: CASSPGLADTQYF
cdr3_nt: TGTGCCAGCAGCCCAGGACTAGCAGATACGCAGTATTTT
j_call: TRBJ2-3
clone_size: many
d_call: TRBD2
v_call: TRBV11-2
cdr3_length: 13

cdr3_aa: CASSLGGLFYGYTF
cdr3_nt: TGTGCCAGCAGTTTAGGAGGGCTGTTCTATGGCTACACCTTC
j_call: TRBJ1-2
clone_size: many
d_call: NA
v_call: TRBV12-3/TRBV12-4
cdr3_length: 14

cdr3_aa: CASRPNRGYEQYF
cdr3_nt: TGTGCCAGCCGTCCCAATCGGGGGTACGAGCAGTACTTC
j_call: TRBJ2-7
clone_size: many
d_call: NA
v_call: TRBV27
cdr3_length: 13

cdr3_aa: CASSFGGTGGTGELFF
cdr3_nt: TGTGCCAGCAGCTTTGGTGGGACAGGGGGCACCGGGGAGCTGTTTTTT
j_call: TRBJ2-2
clone_size: NA
d_call: TRBD1
v_call: TRBV2
cdr3_length: 16

cdr3_aa: CASSGTSNTEAFF
cdr3_nt: TGTGCCAGCAGTGGCACTTCGAACACTGAAGCTTTCTTT
j_call: TRBJ1-1
clone_size: medium-sized
d_call: NA
v_call: TRBV28
cdr3_length: 13

cdr3_aa: CASSLGVRALTGELFF
cdr3_nt: TGTGCCAGCAGCTTGGGAGTCCGGGCTCTTACCGGGGAGCTGTTTTTT
j_call: TRBJ2-2
clone_size: NA
d_call: NA
v_call: TRBV5-6
cdr3_length: 16

cdr3_aa: CASSPGNYEQYF
cdr3_nt: TGCGCCAGCAGTCCAGGGAACTACGAGCAGTACTTC
j_call: TRBJ2-7
clone_size: many
d_call: NA
v_call: TRBV10-1
cdr3_length: 12

cdr3_aa: CASSFYWGEKLFF
cdr3_nt: TGTGCCAGCAGCTTTTATTGGGGTGAAAAACTGTTTTTT
j_call: TRBJ1-4
clone_size: NA
d_call: NA
v_call: TRBV5-5
cdr3_length: 13

cdr3_aa: CASSSDRAQETQYF
cdr3_nt: TGTGCCAGCAGCTCTGACAGGGCCCAAGAGACCCAGTACTTC
j_call: TRBJ2-5
clone_size: many
d_call: TRBD1
v_call: TRBV5-8
cdr3_length: 14

cdr3_aa: CSGSGTSYEAFF
cdr3_nt: TGCAGTGGATCCGGGACCTCCTATGAAGCTTTCTTT
j_call: TRBJ1-1
clone_size: many
d_call: NA
v_call: TRBV20-1
cdr3_length: 12

cdr3_aa: CASSLLGLAGNSYEQYF
cdr3_nt: TGTGCCAGCAGTTTACTAGGACTAGCGGGAAACTCCTACGAGCAGTACTTC
j_call: TRBJ2-7
clone_size: many
d_call: TRBD2
v_call: TRBV27
cdr3_length: 17

cdr3_aa: CASSFVGSSYEQYF
cdr3_nt: TGTGCCAGCAGCTTTGTCGGGAGTTCCTACGAGCAGTACTTC
j_call: TRBJ2-7
clone_size: NA
d_call: NA
v_call: TRBV7-9
cdr3_length: 14

cdr3_aa: CASSTGTSALYNEQSF
cdr3_nt: TGTGCCAGTAGTACTGGGACTAGCGCGCTATACAATGAGCAGTCCTTC
j_call: TRBJ2-1
clone_size: few
d_call: TRBD2
v_call: TRBV19
cdr3_length: 16

cdr3_aa: CASSWDRGRTGELFF
cdr3_nt: TGTGCCAGCAGTTGGGACAGGGGTCGCACCGGGGAGCTGTTTTTT
j_call: TRBJ2-2
clone_size: NA
d_call: TRBD1
v_call: TRBV27
cdr3_length: 15

cdr3_aa: CASSRGRVWGIQYF
cdr3_nt: TGTGCCAGCAGCCGGGGCAGGGTGTGGGGGATCCAGTACTTC
j_call: TRBJ2-5
clone_size: many
d_call: NA
v_call: TRBV3-1
cdr3_length: 14

cdr3_aa: CASSLIPLAGAPQRETQYF
cdr3_nt: TGTGCCAGCAGTTTAATTCCACTAGCGGGGGCCCCCCAGAGAGAGACCCAGTACTTC
j_call: TRBJ2-5
clone_size: few
d_call: TRBD2
v_call: TRBV12-3/TRBV12-4
cdr3_length: 19

cdr3_aa: CASSQGLADYNEQFF
cdr3_nt: TGTGCCAGCAGCCAAGGACTAGCGGACTACAATGAGCAGTTCTTC
j_call: TRBJ2-1
clone_size: many
d_call: TRBD2
v_call: TRBV3-1
cdr3_length: 15

cdr3_aa: CSARDRGPDPYEQYF
cdr3_nt: TGCAGCGCCCGGGACAGGGGGCCGGATCCCTACGAGCAGTACTTC
j_call: TRBJ2-7
clone_size: few
d_call: TRBD1
v_call: TRBV29-1
cdr3_length: 15

cdr3_aa: CASSFGRGEETQYF
cdr3_nt: TGTGCCAGCAGTTTCGGGCGGGGGGAAGAGACCCAGTACTTC
j_call: TRBJ2-5
clone_size: many
d_call: TRBD2
v_call: TRBV28
cdr3_length: 14

cdr3_aa: CATSDPGTGGGYTF
cdr3_nt: TGTGCCACCAGTGATCCTGGGACAGGGGGCGGCTACACCTTC
j_call: TRBJ1-2
clone_size: few
d_call: TRBD1
v_call: TRBV24-1
cdr3_length: 14

cdr3_aa: CSAVRTGAAYEQYF
cdr3_nt: TGCAGTGCTGTGCGAACAGGGGCTGCCTACGAGCAGTACTTC
j_call: TRBJ2-7
clone_size: many
d_call: TRBD1
v_call: TRBV20-1
cdr3_length: 14

cdr3_aa: CASSLDLAAMNTEAFF
cdr3_nt: TGTGCCAGCAGCTTAGACTTGGCAGCCATGAACACTGAAGCTTTCTTT
j_call: TRBJ1-1
clone_size: NA
d_call: NA
v_call: TRBV7-2
cdr3_length: 16

cdr3_aa: CASSYRGGASTEAFF
cdr3_nt: TGTGCCAGCAGTTACCGAGGGGGCGCGAGCACTGAAGCTTTCTTT
j_call: TRBJ1-1
clone_size: many
d_call: TRBD1
v_call: TRBV6-2/TRBV6-3
cdr3_length: 15

cdr3_aa: CASTRLRNTGELFF
cdr3_nt: TGTGCCAGCACTCGACTGCGGAACACCGGGGAGCTGTTTTTT
j_call: TRBJ2-2
clone_size: many
d_call: NA
v_call: TRBV11-3
cdr3_length: 14

cdr3_aa: CSVWWAGGTDTQYF
cdr3_nt: TGCAGCGTCTGGTGGGCAGGGGGCACAGATACGCAGTATTTT
j_call: TRBJ2-3
clone_size: many
d_call: NA
v_call: TRBV29-1
cdr3_length: 14

cdr3_aa: CASSFLERGGATDTQYF
cdr3_nt: TGTGCCAGCAGTTTCCTCGAACGAGGGGGAGCGACAGATACGCAGTATTTT
j_call: TRBJ2-3
clone_size: many
d_call: NA
v_call: TRBV28
cdr3_length: 17

cdr3_aa: CASTPGGTPSSYEQYF
cdr3_nt: TGTGCCAGCACCCCTGGGGGGACCCCTTCCTCCTACGAGCAGTACTTC
j_call: TRBJ2-7
clone_size: NA
d_call: NA
v_call: TRBV9
cdr3_length: 16

cdr3_aa: CASSLEGGFSSGNTIYF
cdr3_nt: TGTGCCAGCAGCTTAGAGGGGGGCTTCAGCTCTGGAAACACCATATATTTT
j_call: TRBJ1-3
clone_size: few
d_call: NA
v_call: TRBV7-6
cdr3_length: 17

cdr3_aa: CAISDLLGIAPNEQFF
cdr3_nt: TGTGCCATCAGTGACCTTTTGGGGATCGCCCCCAATGAGCAGTTCTTC
j_call: TRBJ2-1
clone_size: NA
d_call: NA
v_call: TRBV10-3
cdr3_length: 16

cdr3_aa: CSTGRRGSYEQYF
cdr3_nt: TGTTCTACAGGGCGTCGGGGGAGCTACGAGCAGTACTTC
j_call: TRBJ2-7
clone_size: few
d_call: NA
v_call: TRBV6-1
cdr3_length: 13